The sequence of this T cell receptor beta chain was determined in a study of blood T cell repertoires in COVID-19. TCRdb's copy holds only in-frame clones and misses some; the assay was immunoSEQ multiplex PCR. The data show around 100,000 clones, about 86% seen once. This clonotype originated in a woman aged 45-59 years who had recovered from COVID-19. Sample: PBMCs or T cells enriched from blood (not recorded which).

The CDR3 sequence: CASSLAGGGTEAFF. CDR3 sequence (DNA): TGTGCCAGCAGCTTGGCCGGGGGGGGCACTGAAGCTTTCTTT. This chain connects TRBV5-4 to TRBJ1-1, with a tentative D call TRBD1 (5 bases). Germline lookup yields CDR1 SGHNT and CDR2 YYREEE (reference sequence). The CDR3 covers 14 residues. Trimming took 0 bases from V and 4 from J, leaving 10 bases between them.